The sequence of this TCR beta chain was determined in a study of shared clonotypes between healthy human individuals. CDR1 and CDR2 from the germline V gene are MNHEY and SMNVEV (reference sequence). CDR3 length equals 13 residues. Trimming removed 6 bases from V and 6 bases from J, with 15 bases in between. The naive CD8 fraction comprised CD45RO-negative cells positively selected for CCR7 and excluded terminally differentiated effector memory CD45RA+ cells. Profiled with immunoSEQ multiplex PCR; TCRdb holds only in-frame clones, not every one. In the table there are roughly 770,000 clones, 96% of which are singletons.

Material for sequencing was naive CD8+ T cells sorted from blood. The receptor's source is a man aged 25 to 40 in good health. The gene calls are TRBV27 and TRBJ2-7, with a weak D call TRBD2 (5 bases). The CDR3 sequence is CASRAWTRGEQYF. The CDR3 DNA is TGTGCCAGCAGAGCCTGGACTCGGGGCGAGCAGTACTTC.